Shown below are 23 T cell receptor beta chains from a single sample sequenced in a study of identical twins. TCRdb reprocessed the 5' RACE reads via MiXCR and lists one record per CDR3 protein. The sample has hundreds of thousands of distinct CDR3 sequences; around 12% are singletons. These data also formed part of another study, on yellow fever vaccine responses in identical twins.

Sequenced sample: PBMCs. These receptors were taken from a woman under 30 in good health.

This clonotype has more than one count but fewer than ten. The chain links TRBV29-1 to TRBJ2-1; 9 nucleotides match TRBD2. Trimming took 4 bases from V and 7 from J; bases not matched to a gene: 11. The CDR3 runs to 15 residues. Germline lookup yields CDR1 SQVTM and CDR2 ANQGSEA. The CDR3 loop is CSVASIAGEENEQFF. The CDR3 DNA is TGCAGCGTTGCTTCCATAGCGGGAGAGGAGAATGAGCAGTTCTTC.

The sample holds many counts of this clonotype. The chain is built from TRBV10-3 and TRBJ2-1; 10 bases line up with TRBD2. Unmatched junction bases numbered 3, after V lost 2 bases and J lost 5 bases. Per germline, CDR1 ENHRY and CDR2 SYGVKD. The CDR3 covers 15 residues. The CDR3 nucleotides read TGTGCCATCAGTGAGGGACTAGCGGTTAACAATGAGCAGTTCTTC. Its translation: CAISEGLAVNNEQFF.

The gene calls are TRBV9 and TRBJ2-1, with 8 nucleotides matching TRBD1. The CDR3 extends over 15 amino acids. Germline CDR1 and CDR2: SGDLS and YYNGEE. J lost 6 bases, V lost 0 bases, and 5 bases had no gene match. In nucleotides, the CDR3 is TGTGCCAGCAGCGTAGTGGGGGGACAGGTCAATGAGCAGTTCTTC. Its protein product is CASSVVGGQVNEQFF.

The rearrangement joins TRBV28 to TRBJ2-7, with 9 bases matching TRBD1. The V segment lost 7 bases and the J segment 3 bases; nucleotides outside the gene matches: 7. The CDR3 loop spans 14 amino acids. CDR1 and CDR2 from the germline V gene are MDHEN and SYDVKM. CDR3 DNA: TGTGCCAGCAAACAACAGGGGGCATTCTACGAGCAGTACGTC. It codes for CASKQQGAFYEQYV.

The V and J genes are TRBV12-3 or TRBV12-4 and TRBJ1-2; 10 nucleotides align to TRBD1. This CDR3 has 14 amino acids. Germline trimming cut 3 bases from V and 7 bases from J; bases unmatched to any gene: 5. The CDR3 DNA reads TGTGCCAGCAGTTTGGGACAGGGGCGGGGTGGCTACACCTTC. Translated, it gives CASSLGQGRGGYTF.

This clonotype was picked up a small number of times. The chain joins TRBV20-1 to TRBJ1-2; no clear D gene. Germline V lookup: CDR1 DFQATT, CDR2 SNEGSKA (reference sequence). The V end lost 3 bases, the J end lost 8 bases, and 7 bases lay between the germline ends. This CDR3 comprises 10 residues. This chain's CDR3 is CSASARGYTF. DNA of the CDR3: TGCAGTGCTAGTGCCAGGGGCTACACCTTC.

This clonotype was seen a few times. CDR3 amino acids: CASSLASGTGLIHEQYF. CDR3 coding DNA: TGCGCCAGCAGCTTGGCCTCCGGGACAGGGTTAATCCACGAGCAGTACTTC. V is TRBV5-1 and J is TRBJ2-7, with TRBD1 matching 9 bases. V lost 0 bases, J lost 5 bases, and 12 bases stayed unmatched. CDR1 and CDR2 from the germline V gene are SGHRS and YFSETQ. The CDR3 contains 17 residues. The whole variable domain, remainder taken from reference TRBV5-1 and TRBJ2-7, is KAGVTQTPRYLIKTRGQQVTLSCSPISGHRSVSWYQQTPGQGLQFLFEYFSETQRNKGNFPGRFSGRQFSNSRSEMNVSTLELGDSALYLCASSLASGTGLIHEQYFGPGTRLTVT.

The table lists this clonotype with many counts. The chain is built from TRBV7-2 and TRBJ2-1; 10 nucleotides align to TRBD2. V trimming: 1 base; J trimming: 5 bases; junction bases outside the gene matches: 5. The CDR3 loop spans 16 amino acids. The germline gives CDR1 SGHTA, CDR2 FQGNSA. The CDR3 region has the DNA TGTGCCAGCAGCTTAGGGCCAGCGGGAGGGAACAATGAGCAGTTCTTC. Translation: CASSLGPAGGNNEQFF.

This clonotype showed up just a few times. The V call is TRBV12-3 or TRBV12-4, the J call TRBJ2-3; D possibly matches TRBD1 or TRBD2 (5 bases each). V lost 3 bases and J lost 2, with 18 bases in between. This CDR3 comprises 17 residues. CDR3 sequence: CASSLFGTDPLTDTQYF. CDR3 in DNA: TGTGCCAGCAGTTTGTTCGGGACCGACCCCCTCACAGATACGCAGTATTTT.

This chain connects TRBV5-1 to TRBJ1-2; no reliable D call. Trimming took off 0 bases at V and 3 bases at J, with 9 bases between the two ends. Germline V gene data show CDR1 as SGHRS and CDR2 as YFSETQ. The CDR3 is 14 residues long. This chain's CDR3 is CASSLADEYYGYTF. The CDR3 coding sequence is TGCGCCAGCAGCTTGGCCGACGAGTACTATGGCTACACCTTC.

The rearrangement joins TRBV12-3 or TRBV12-4 to TRBJ2-4, with D perhaps TRBD1 (5 bases). The germline V and J ends were trimmed by 3 bases and 0 bases, with 9 bases remaining between them. CDR3 length equals 15 residues. CDR3 nucleotides: TGTGCCAGCAGTTTGACAGAACTAGCCAAAAACATTCAGTACTTC. Residues: CASSLTELAKNIQYF.

This clonotype was seen a handful of times. The chain combines TRBV12-3 or TRBV12-4 with TRBJ2-7; weak D call: TRBD1 (6 bases). The CDR3 is 14 amino acids. V was cut by 3 bases and J by 5 bases, with 14 bases left in between. The CDR3 spells CASSFTGMRNEQYF. The CDR3 DNA follows: TGTGCCAGCAGTTTCACAGGGATGCGGAACGAGCAGTACTTC.

In its sample, this clonotype was seen a few times. The chain has TRBV2 and TRBJ2-1, with a weak D call TRBD2 (6 bases). The CDR3 consists of 15 residues. V lost 1 base and J lost 8, with 15 bases in between. Germline assignment: CDR1 SNHLY and CDR2 FYNNEI. The CDR3 sequence: CASSEGDFARDEQFF. DNA for the CDR3: TGTGCCAGCAGTGAAGGGGACTTCGCGCGGGATGAGCAGTTCTTC.

The table lists this clonotype with a few counts. The chain couples TRBV7-2 to TRBJ2-4; 8 nucleotides agree with TRBD2. The ends lost 5 bases at V and 0 bases at J; junction bases unmatched: 9. CDR3 length: 17 amino acids. Germline-derived CDR1 and CDR2 are SGHTA and FQGNSA. The CDR3, as DNA: TGTGCCAGCAGCCTAGGTTCTAGCGGGCAAGCCAAAAACATTCAGTACTTC. It yields the protein CASSLGSSGQAKNIQYF. Filled out from reference TRBV7-2 and TRBJ2-4, the complete variable domain reads GAGVSQSPSNKVTEKGKDVELRCDPISGHTALYWYRQSLGQGLEFLIYFQGNSAPDKSGLPSDRFSAERTGGSVSTLTIQRTQQEDSAVYLCASSLGSSGQAKNIQYFGAGTRLSVL.

In its sample, this clonotype was seen a few times. The chain uses TRBV28 and TRBJ1-2; the match to TRBD1 covers 7 bases. The CDR3 has 14 residues. V lost 6 bases and J lost 0; bases outside the gene matches: 4. Germline V gives CDR1 MDHEN, CDR2 SYDVKM. The CDR3 sequence: CASSHGQANYGYTF. CDR3 coding DNA: TGTGCCAGCAGCCACGGACAGGCTAACTATGGCTACACCTTC.

The rearrangement uses TRBV15 and TRBJ2-1, with D possibly TRBD1 on 5 matching bases. Per the germline V gene, CDR1 is LNHNV and CDR2 is YYDKDF (reference sequence). V dropped 2 bases and J dropped 2 bases, with 25 bases sitting between them. The CDR3 runs 20 residues. The DNA of the CDR3 is TGTGCCACCAGCAGATCGACCCTAACAGGTCTGCCCCAGGCCTACAATGAGCAGTTCTTC. This translates into CATSRSTLTGLPQAYNEQFF.

The rearrangement uses TRBV6-1 and TRBJ2-1; 11 bases match TRBD2. J lost 8 bases, V lost 5 bases, and 11 bases had no gene match. The CDR3 totals 16 residues. Germline CDR1 and CDR2: MNHNS and SASEGT. The CDR3 loop reads CASSPIAGGTIDEQFF. In nucleotides, the CDR3 is TGTGCCAGCAGTCCGATAGCGGGAGGGACTATCGATGAGCAGTTCTTC.

This clonotype was detected ten times or more. V is TRBV4-1 and J is TRBJ2-1; the match to TRBD2 covers 8 bases. CDR3 size: 17 residues. Trimming removed 3 bases from V and 5 bases from J; junction bases left unmatched: 12. Germline V lookup: CDR1 MGHRA, CDR2 YSYEKL. CDR3 residues: CASSHIAGPAGDNEQFF. CDR3 DNA: TGCGCCAGCAGCCATATAGCGGGACCAGCCGGTGACAATGAGCAGTTCTTC.

The J gene is TRBJ2-3, the V gene TRBV25-1; tentatively, D is TRBD2 (7 bases). Trimming removed 1 base at V and 6 bases at J, with 14 bases between. Germline V gene lookup returns CDR1 MGHDK and CDR2 SYGVNS. CDR3 length: 15 residues. The CDR3 DNA reads TGTGCCAGCAGTGAATGGGGGGGCGAAGGGGATACGCAGTATTTT. It specifies CASSEWGGEGDTQYF.

This clonotype was counted only a few times. The J gene is TRBJ1-1, the V gene TRBV4-1; D may be TRBD1 (5 bases). The CDR3 covers 13 residues. The germline V gene has CDR1 MGHRA and CDR2 YSYEKL. Between the trimmed V and J ends, which lost 0 bases and 7 bases, there was a span of 9 bases. In DNA form, the CDR3 reads TGCGCCAGCAGCCAAGACAGGGACGATGAAGCTTTCTTT. Translated: CASSQDRDDEAFF.

This clonotype was seen a few times. J is TRBJ2-3 and V is TRBV10-3, with D possibly being TRBD1 (5 bases). Trimming removed 0 bases from V and 3 bases from J, with 19 bases in between. This CDR3 comprises 18 residues. CDR1 is ENHRY, CDR2 SYGVKD, per germline. The CDR3 loop reads CAISESGPSGLLTDTQYF. DNA of the CDR3: TGTGCCATCAGTGAGTCGGGGCCCAGTGGCTTGTTGACAGATACGCAGTATTTT.

This clonotype was seen only once. The rearrangement links TRBV28 to TRBJ1-1; a weak D match, TRBD1 (5 bases). This CDR3 contains 16 residues. V dropped 3 bases and J dropped 0 bases, with 14 bases sitting between them. Germline lookup yields CDR1 MDHEN and CDR2 SYDVKM. The CDR3 loop is CASSFYPGNMNTEAFF. In nucleotides, the CDR3 is TGTGCCAGCAGTTTCTATCCAGGGAACATGAACACTGAAGCTTTCTTT.

V is TRBV11-2 and J is TRBJ2-2; D possibly matches TRBD1 or TRBD2 (5 bases each). CDR1 SGHAT and CDR2 FQNNGV come from the germline V gene. V was cut by 5 bases and J by 6 bases, with 13 bases left in between. The CDR3 loop spans 14 amino acids. The CDR3 coding sequence is TGTGCCAGCAGCGAGGGACCCAGGCCCGGGGAGCTGTTTTTT. It translates to CASSEGPRPGELFF.